This paragraph reports one TCR beta chain. What it binds is unknown. This record comes from a study of OX40 agonist ivuxolimab in advanced cancers. Study conclusions and caveats: Determination of antigen specificity was not performed for the expanded peripheral T cells.

The CDR3 runs 13 residues. V lost 6 bases and J 0 bases, leaving 7 bases between the germline ends. Germline CDR1 reads ENHRY; CDR2 reads SYGVKD. The method was immunoSEQ multiplex PCR; TCRdb's version includes in-frame clones alone and lacks a portion of them. Here the sample spans 75,000 to 80,000 clones, 90% to 95% being singletons. V and J are TRBV10-3 and TRBJ2-3; D is unclear. This sequence originates from an adult with an advanced solid tumor such as melanoma, head and neck, liver or kidney cancer. Specimen: CD4+ or CD8+ T cells sorted from blood, collected in a trial of the OX40 agonist ivuxolimab. The CDR3 region is CAISGTSTDTQYF. CDR3 sequence (DNA): TGTGCCATCAGCGGAACTAGCACAGATACGCAGTATTTT.